This TCR beta chain was sequenced in a study of blood T cell repertoires in COVID-19. Study in general: Samples taken during acute and convalescent COVID-19 were collected in the United States, Italy and Spain. Nucleic acid was either cDNA or gDNA, and it came from T cells, B-cell-depleted T cells, or PBMCs.

The CDR3 consists of 14 residues. Per the germline V gene, CDR1 is MNHEY and CDR2 is SMNVEV (reference sequence). Trimming stripped 7 bases from V and 3 bases from J, with 14 bases between. How the authors handled the data: Estimation of nucleated cell counts relied on the amplification of reference gene primers. Clones were sequenced by immunoSEQ multiplex PCR, and TCRdb holds only the in-frame ones, with some missing. The V and J calls and clone size were taken over from that table, and D and trimming were inferred from the DNA. The sample lists 100,000 or so clones, roughly nine tenths occurring once.

The origin of this receptor is a man aged 45-60 years with acute or convalescent COVID-19. Sequenced: peripheral blood. The rearrangement uses TRBV27 and TRBJ2-3, with no clear D. CDR3: CASMRLGWTDTQYF. The CDR3 nucleotides read TGTGCCAGCATGCGGCTTGGCTGGACAGATACGCAGTATTTT.